This T cell receptor beta chain originates from a study of blood T cell repertoires in COVID-19. Study overall: Samples of COVID-19 (acute and convalescent) were obtained from the United States, Italy and Spain. From T cells, B-cell-depleted T cells, or PBMCs came the material, which was cDNA or gDNA.

From germline, CDR1 is SGHRS and CDR2 YFSETQ. The CDR3 is 14 amino acids. Of note for this clone: One end of the junction does not line up with germline, which may come from a read error.

In the authors' methods: Amplifying reference gene primers gave estimates of nucleated cell counts. TCRdb's table, derived via immunoSEQ multiplex PCR, lists solely in-frame clones and lacks some. V, J and clone size are taken as reported in that table, and D and trimming were inferred from the DNA itself. The sample lists about 12,000 clones, 82% occurring once. The sequenced material came from peripheral blood. The rearrangement links TRBV5-1 to TRBJ2-1, with D unclear. This TCR came from a human donor in a cohort sampled during active COVID-19. The DNA of the CDR3 is TGCGCCAGCAGCTTGGAAGCCCCCTATAATGAGCAGTTCTTC. Protein product: CASSLEAPYNEQFF.